These T cell receptor beta chains were read from a single sample in a study of blood T cell repertoires in COVID-19. The repertoire was sequenced with immunoSEQ multiplex PCR; TCRdb's copy has only in-frame clones and lacks some. Of roughly 120,000 clones in the sample, around nine tenths were seen once. Sequencing was done on a sample of peripheral blood. Receptors originate from a woman aged 70-85 years who had recovered from COVID-19. Each CDR3 is given without its conserved first and last residue. Fields, in order: V gene, J gene, clone size, CDR3 protein. The listing skips clone size in some rows; elsewhere it reads once, few, many or a size class.

v_call: TRBV27; j_call: TRBJ1-6; clone_size: -; cdr3_aa: ASSFYPRDRVSPLH
v_call: TRBV7-2; j_call: TRBJ2-1; clone_size: -; cdr3_aa: ASSLVFAVAYNEQF
v_call: TRBV5-1; j_call: TRBJ1-2; clone_size: -; cdr3_aa: ASSLAFGQGSGYT
v_call: TRBV19; j_call: TRBJ1-4; clone_size: -; cdr3_aa: ATNNPRGHDNEKLF
v_call: TRBV1; j_call: TRBJ2-2; clone_size: once; cdr3_aa: TSSQRLAGERNTGELF
v_call: TRBV2; j_call: TRBJ2-1; clone_size: once; cdr3_aa: ASSDTRRNEQF
v_call: TRBV4-1; j_call: TRBJ2-7; clone_size: -; cdr3_aa: ASSQDVGGGRPYEQY
v_call: TRBV18; j_call: TRBJ2-3; clone_size: -; cdr3_aa: ASSPRRTRSTDTQY
v_call: TRBV29-1; j_call: TRBJ1-1; clone_size: -; cdr3_aa: SVLGGQGSTEAF
v_call: TRBV6-5; j_call: TRBJ1-2; clone_size: -; cdr3_aa: ASSYEGASGYT
v_call: TRBV11-1; j_call: TRBJ2-2; clone_size: -; cdr3_aa: ASSSSGGAPGELF
v_call: TRBV30; j_call: TRBJ2-1; clone_size: -; cdr3_aa: AWRVAGAREQF
v_call: TRBV9; j_call: TRBJ1-5; clone_size: -; cdr3_aa: ASTHPQEEVQPQH
v_call: TRBV18; j_call: TRBJ1-1; clone_size: -; cdr3_aa: ASSHPSRAEAF
v_call: TRBV18; j_call: TRBJ2-7; clone_size: -; cdr3_aa: ASSLLVLGNSYEQY
v_call: TRBV18; j_call: TRBJ1-6; clone_size: -; cdr3_aa: ASSPGQGAKPLH
v_call: TRBV6-1; j_call: TRBJ2-3; clone_size: -; cdr3_aa: ASSERSGSRADTQY
v_call: TRBV11-1; j_call: TRBJ2-3; clone_size: once; cdr3_aa: ASSPLAGITDTQY
v_call: TRBV2; j_call: TRBJ1-5; clone_size: -; cdr3_aa: ASNDRVGPQH
v_call: TRBV29-1; j_call: TRBJ1-1; clone_size: -; cdr3_aa: SVRDTHTEAF